This T cell receptor beta chain was found in a study of blood T cell repertoires in COVID-19. On the study more broadly: Sample material is recorded as cDNA or gDNA derived from T cells, B-cell-depleted T cells, or PBMCs.

V lost 3 bases, J lost 2 bases, and 10 bases lay in between. From germline, CDR1 is DFQATT and CDR2 SNEGSKA (reference sequence). The CDR3 runs 13 residues. Source study methods: Estimation of nucleated cell counts was performed using reference gene primer amplification. TCRdb's copy holds only in-frame clones and misses some; the assay was immunoSEQ multiplex PCR. The V and J calls and clone size were taken over from that table, and D and trimming were inferred from the DNA. The sample lists approximately 210,000 clones, roughly 84% occurring once. This TCR derives from a human donor in a cohort sampled during active COVID-19. What was sequenced was peripheral blood. The rearrangement joins TRBV20-1 to TRBJ1-1; no clear D gene. This CDR3 is CSASTVVNTEAFF. CDR3 bases: TGCAGTGCTAGTACTGTAGTTAACACTGAAGCTTTCTTT.